The 9 T cell receptor beta chains presented below share a single source sample, sequenced in a study of T cell clonality in common variable immunodeficiency. General study findings and limits: In common variable immunodeficiency, TCR beta chains reportedly carried fewer deletions and N-nucleotide insertions.

No antigen has been assigned to these receptors. Clones were sequenced by immunoSEQ multiplex PCR, and TCRdb holds only the in-frame ones, with some missing. Captured here are some 25,000 clones, none seen once; the top ten comprise 3.5% to 4.5%. The sequenced sample consisted of peripheral blood mononuclear cells. All receptors derive from a human donor with common variable immunodeficiency.

As to this clone: The CDR3 end falls 3 residues outside the read, so it is completed with the germline J gene. This sequence joins TRBV7-9 and TRBJ2-7; D is uncertain. The ends were cut back, 2 bases at V and 3 bases at J, with 11 bases in the middle. The CDR3 is 14 amino acids. CDR1 is SEHNR, CDR2 FQNEAQ, per germline (reference sequence). The sequenced part of the CDR3 DNA is TGTGCCAGCAGCTTACAAGGGTGGAGCTACGAG. As protein: CASSLQGWSYE. The full-length CDR3 reads as CASSLQGWSYEQYF. Complete variable domain (other parts from reference TRBV7-9 and TRBJ2-7): DTGVSQNPRHKITKRGQNVTFRCDPISEHNRLYWYRQTLGQGPEFLTYFQNEAQLEKSRLLSDRFSAERPKGSFSTLEIQRTEQGDSAMYLCASSLQGWSYEQYFGPGTRLTVT.

With respect to this clone: The observed sequence ends 3 residues before the CDR3 terminus, with the missing tail filled in from the germline J gene. V gene TRBV2 combines with J gene TRBJ2-2; D is possibly TRBD2 (5 bases). The V gene lost 2 bases and the J gene lost 3 bases, with 13 bases spanning the gap. The CDR3 is 16 amino acids. Germline loops: CDR1 SNHLY, CDR2 FYNNEI. CDR3 loop: CASSERFSVDTGELFF. Incomplete CDR3 DNA: TGTGCCAGCAGTGAAAGGTTTAGCGTGGACACCGGGGAG.

This clone was counted between two and nine times. Read sequence stops 3 residues before the CDR3 end, and the germline J gene provides the missing end. The V call is TRBV2, the J call TRBJ2-1; D may be TRBD1 (5 bases). Germline V gives CDR1 SNHLY, CDR2 FYNNEI. The CDR3 is 15 residues long. Trimming cost V 8 bases and J 0 bases, with 14 bases left between them. CDR3 DNA (partial): TGTGCCAGCCTCCTCGTTGGGGCCTCCTACAATGAG. Amino acid sequence: CASLLVGASYNE. The entire CDR3 protein reads CASLLVGASYNEQFF.

Only a few counts were recorded for this clone. The read falls 3 residues short of the CDR3 end, and the missing part is taken from the germline J gene. The chain carries TRBV7-2 and TRBJ2-7; 7 nucleotides line up with TRBD1. This CDR3 spans 14 amino acids. Germline CDR1 SGHTA, CDR2 FQGNSA. V gave up 3 bases and J gave up 3 bases; unmatched junction bases: 5. CDR3 region: CASSFSRDSYEQYF. CDR3 DNA (partial): TGTGCCAGCAGCTTTTCAAGGGACAGCTACGAG.

This clone was observed a few times. The read gets to within 3 residues of the CDR3 end, and the germline J gene fills in the rest. V gene TRBV19 combines with J gene TRBJ1-2, with TRBD1 as a possible D gene (6 bases). The CDR3 contains 15 residues. Germline V gene lookup returns CDR1 LNHDA and CDR2 SQIVND (reference sequence). V lost 5 bases to trimming and J lost 2 bases, with 15 bases between them. This chain's CDR3 is CASSVGTGFNYGYTF. The part of the CDR3 DNA that was read is TGTGCCAGTAGTGTAGGTACAGGGTTCAACTATGGC. Variable domain in full (rest from reference TRBV19 and TRBJ1-2): DGGITQSPKYLFRKEGQNVTLSCEQNLNHDAMYWYRQDPGQGLRLIYYSQIVNDFQKGDIAEGYSVSREKKESFPLTVTSAQKNPTAFYLCASSVGTGFNYGYTFGSGTRLTVV.

This clone showed up many times. The CDR3 goes on 3 residues after the read ends, and that part is filled in from the germline J gene. This chain links TRBV5-1 with TRBJ1-1, with D unresolved. V dropped 2 bases and J dropped 1 base, with 6 bases sitting between them. Germline V gene data show CDR1 as SGHRS and CDR2 as YFSETQ. The CDR3 extends over 13 amino acids. The part of the CDR3 DNA that was read is TGCGCCAGCAGCTTCGAGGGGAACACTGAA. This encodes CASSFEGNTE. The entire CDR3 protein is CASSFEGNTEAFF.

This clone came up many times. The sequence runs out 3 residues before the end of the CDR3; the remainder is reconstructed from the germline J gene. The V and J genes are TRBV19 and TRBJ2-7; D not resolved. The CDR3 length is 14 residues. V lost 3 bases and J lost 0, with 9 bases in between. Germline CDR1 is LNHDA and CDR2 is SQIVND (reference sequence). The covered CDR3 bases are TGTGCCAGTAGTATGTCAGGATTCTCCTACGAG. It encodes CASSMSGFSYE. The CDR3 in full is CASSMSGFSYEQYF.

This clone came up many times. The sequence runs out 3 residues before the end of the CDR3; the remainder is reconstructed from the germline J gene. The chain couples TRBV3-1 (or the pseudogene TRBV3-2) to TRBJ1-4, with D possibly TRBD1 on 6 matching bases. The CDR3 contains 14 residues. Germline CDR1 reads LGHDT; CDR2 reads YNNKEL (reference sequence). CDR3 residues: CASSQAGGPRGLFF. The covered CDR3 bases are TGTGCCAGCAGCCAAGCGGGGGGGCCGCGAGGA.

This clone was seen ten or more times. The read stops 3 residues short of the end of the CDR3; the missing end is completed from the germline J gene. This chain uses TRBV19 with TRBJ2-1; D call uncertain. Looked up from germline, CDR1 is LNHDA and CDR2 is SQIVND (reference sequence). The length of the CDR3 is 12 residues. V was clipped by 8 bases and J by 4 bases, with 9 bases between them. CDR3 bases read: TGTGCCAGTTGGGCTGGGTACAATGAG. It yields the protein CASWAGYNE. The CDR3 in its entirety is CASWAGYNEQFF.